The text below deals with one TCR beta chain. No antigen is known for it. Graft specimens yielded both intraepithelial and lamina propria lymphocytes. Clones were read by immunoSEQ multiplex PCR, and TCRdb kept only the in-frame ones, dropping some. The data contain 60,000 to 75,000 clones, around nine tenths of them seen just once; the ten biggest clones take up 1.5% to 2%. This sample was taken from a study of graft-versus-host responses after intestinal transplantation. Whole-study context: Transplants given to recipients were multivisceral, liver-intestinal, or isolated intestinal. All recipients got anti-thymocyte globulin induction, then tacrolimus and steroids for about 3 years.

Study outcomes and limitations: Allografts of patients with graft-donor T cell macrochimerism showed high graft-versus-host to host-versus-graft clone ratios.

The germline V and J ends were trimmed by 3 bases and 6 bases, with 9 bases remaining between them. Per the germline V gene, CDR1 is MNHEY and CDR2 is SMNVEV (reference sequence). This CDR3 is built from 13 residues. This chain uses TRBV27 with TRBJ2-1; a weak D match, TRBD2 (5 bases). Material: ileum tissue, obtained approximately 370 days after transplant. The receptor's source is a human patient who received an intestinal transplant, so some T cells may come from the graft donor. The CDR3 coding sequence is TGTGCCAGCAGTTTGTCACGGGGCAATGAGCAGTTCTTC. It codes for CASSLSRGNEQFF.